Shown below are 9 T cell receptor beta chains from a single sample sequenced in a study of blood T cell repertoires in COVID-19. Some clones are missing from TCRdb's copy, which holds only in-frame ones; the method was immunoSEQ multiplex PCR. This sample has roughly 130,000 clones; more than 75% occur once, and the top ten carry 3.5% to 4.5%. Material: peripheral blood. All receptors come from a woman in her sixties or seventies with acute or convalescent COVID-19.

CDR3: CASSFRGGLSLRTEAFF. The CDR3 DNA reads TGTGCCAGTAGTTTTCGGGGGGGCCTCTCCTTGAGGACTGAAGCTTTCTTT. The chain couples TRBV19 to TRBJ1-1; D may be TRBD1 (6 bases). V dropped 5 bases and J dropped 5 bases, with 24 bases sitting between them. Germline lookup yields CDR1 LNHDA and CDR2 SQIVND (reference sequence). The CDR3 length is 17 residues.

The V and J genes are TRBV3-1 (or the pseudogene TRBV3-2) and TRBJ2-1, with 8 bases aligning to TRBD2. V lost 4 bases to trimming and J lost 5 bases; unmatched junction nucleotides: 7. The germline V gene encodes CDR1 LGHDT and CDR2 YNNKEL (reference sequence). There are 15 residues in the CDR3. The chain's CDR3 is CASSRVKAGDNEQFF. The CDR3 region has the DNA TGTGCCAGCAGCCGGGTAAAAGCGGGAGACAATGAGCAGTTCTTC.

The V and J genes are TRBV7-3 and TRBJ1-2; TRBD1 matches at 7 bases. Germline-derived CDR1 and CDR2 are SGHTA and FQGTGA. The CDR3 totals 14 residues. J lost 8 bases, V lost 1 base, and 7 bases had no gene match. In DNA form, the CDR3 reads TGTGCCAGCAGCTTAAATTCAGGGGGAAAGGGCTACACCTTC. It codes for CASSLNSGGKGYTF.

The chain couples TRBV5-4 to TRBJ2-7; TRBD1 agrees at 9 bases. V dropped 4 bases and J dropped 4; count of bases not matched to a gene: 6. The CDR3 length is 14 residues. Germline V lookup: CDR1 SGHNT, CDR2 YYREEE (reference sequence). The CDR3 sequence is CASSPGQGRYEQYV. The DNA of the CDR3 is TGTGCCAGCAGCCCCGGACAGGGGCGTTACGAGCAGTACGTC.

With respect to this clone: In the same sample, other DNA sequences code for this CDR3. The chain couples TRBV9 to TRBJ1-3; D possibly corresponds to TRBD1 (5 bases). This CDR3 has 13 amino acids. With 1 base removed from V and 3 bases from J, the gap between germline ends came to 5 bases. Germline CDR1 and CDR2: SGDLS and YYNGEE. The CDR3 sequence is CASSVTGGNTIYF. The CDR3 coding sequence is TGTGCCAGCAGCGTAACAGGTGGAAACACCATATATTTT.

This chain connects TRBV11-2 to TRBJ1-3; no clear D gene. Germline CDR1 and CDR2: SGHAT and FQNNGV. This CDR3 comprises 11 residues. The germline V and J ends were trimmed by 5 bases and 6 bases, with 5 bases remaining between them. The CDR3 sequence is CASSPQNTIYF. The CDR3 nucleotides are TGTGCCAGCAGCCCCCAAAACACCATATATTTT. The variable domain in full, completed from reference TRBV11-2 and TRBJ1-3, reads EAGVAQSPRYKIIEKRQSVAFWCNPISGHATLYWYQQILGQGPKLLIQFQNNGVVDDSQLPKDRFSAERLKGVDSTLKIQPAKLEDSAVYLCASSPQNTIYFGEGSWLTVV.

The chain is built from TRBV11-2 and TRBJ2-7; 8 nucleotides match TRBD1. Trimming took 1 base from V and 7 from J; bases not matched to a gene: 6. The CDR3 runs to 14 residues. The germline gives CDR1 SGHAT, CDR2 FQNNGV. CDR3 protein: CASSLGTGMLEQYF. DNA of the CDR3: TGTGCCAGCAGCTTAGGGACAGGGATGTTGGAGCAGTACTTC.

The chain recombines TRBV5-6 with TRBJ1-1; TRBD1 is a possible D gene (5 bases). Per the germline V gene, CDR1 is SGHDT and CDR2 is YYEEEE. This CDR3 has 16 residues. Trimming left V 0 bases short and J 3 bases short, with 15 bases between. The CDR3 loop is CASSLDRTRPYTEAFF. CDR3 nucleotide sequence: TGTGCCAGCAGCTTGGACCGGACAAGGCCTTACACTGAAGCTTTCTTT.

V usage is TRBV11-2 and J usage is TRBJ1-1, with D perhaps TRBD1 (6 bases). The germline V gene has CDR1 SGHAT and CDR2 FQNNGV. The CDR3 is made up of 15 amino acids. V lost 5 bases, J lost 7 bases, and 20 bases lay in between. The CDR3 loop is CASSAGRGQGFEAFF. DNA for the CDR3: TGTGCCAGCAGCGCGGGGAGGGGACAAGGGTTTGAAGCTTTCTTT. Full variable domain (rest looked up from reference TRBV11-2 and TRBJ1-1): EAGVAQSPRYKIIEKRQSVAFWCNPISGHATLYWYQQILGQGPKLLIQFQNNGVVDDSQLPKDRFSAERLKGVDSTLKIQPAKLEDSAVYLCASSAGRGQGFEAFFGQGTRLTVV.